The following is a T cell receptor beta chain sequence with its context. The method was immunoSEQ multiplex PCR; TCRdb's version includes in-frame clones alone and lacks a portion of them. This table holds roughly 100,000 clones, around 88% found once. This record belongs to a study of PD-1 blockade in classical Hodgkin lymphoma. Study information: Treatment was intravenous nivolumab, 3 mg/kg every 2 weeks, until progression.

After autologous stem cell transplantation all patients relapsed, and prior brentuximab vedotin exposure differed between cohorts. This CDR3 comprises 15 residues. The V gene lost 4 bases and the J gene lost 0 bases, with 12 bases spanning the gap. Germline CDR1 reads LGHNA; CDR2 reads YSLEER. The J gene is TRBJ1-1, the V gene TRBV4-3, with D uncertain. The sequenced sample was peripheral blood mononuclear cells (PBMCs), obtained before the second cycle of nivolumab. The TCR was taken from a human donor with classical Hodgkin lymphoma. The CDR3 DNA reads TGCGCCAGCAGCCCTTCATTATTCATGAACACTGAAGCTTTCTTT. Translation gives CASSPSLFMNTEAFF.